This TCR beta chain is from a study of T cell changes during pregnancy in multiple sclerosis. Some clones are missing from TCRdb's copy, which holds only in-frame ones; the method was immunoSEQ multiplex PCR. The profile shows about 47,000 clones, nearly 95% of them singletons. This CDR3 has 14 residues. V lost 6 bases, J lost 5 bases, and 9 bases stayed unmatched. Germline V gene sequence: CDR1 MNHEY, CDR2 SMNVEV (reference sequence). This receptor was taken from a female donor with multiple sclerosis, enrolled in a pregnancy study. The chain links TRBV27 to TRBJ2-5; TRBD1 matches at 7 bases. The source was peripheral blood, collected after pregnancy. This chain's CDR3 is CASRRGQIPETQYF. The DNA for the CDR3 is TGTGCCAGCAGACGGGGACAGATCCCCGAGACCCAGTACTTC.